This is a list of T cell receptor beta chains from one sample in a study of T cells in Graves' hyperthyroidism and ophthalmopathy. TCRdb processed the multiplex PCR reads anew with MiXCR; each CDR3 protein has one entry. The profile shows around 400,000 distinct CDR3 sequences, approximately 25% of them singletons. Sequenced input: blood. These receptors all come from a man aged 45 to 65 with Graves' hyperthyroidism. Both conserved end residues are part of each CDR3. Each record gives: D gene, J gene, clone size, V gene, CDR3 DNA, CDR3 protein. D genes are given only for firm matches. Not all rows give a size; the values are once, few, many and, for expanded clones, a class.

d_call: NA; j_call: TRBJ1-1; clone_size: many; v_call: TRBV29-1; cdr3_nt: TGCAGCGTTGAAGGGCAGGTGGACACTGAAGCTTTCTTT; cdr3_aa: CSVEGQVDTEAFF
d_call: NA; j_call: TRBJ1-2; clone_size: NA; v_call: TRBV7-9; cdr3_nt: TGTGCCAGCAGCAAAGACGGCCGCTATGGCTACACCTTC; cdr3_aa: CASSKDGRYGYTF
d_call: TRBD2; j_call: TRBJ2-5; clone_size: few; v_call: TRBV24-1; cdr3_nt: TGTGCCACCAGTGACCCTATAGCGGGCCACCAAGAGACCCAGTACTTC; cdr3_aa: CATSDPIAGHQETQYF
d_call: NA; j_call: TRBJ2-5; clone_size: NA; v_call: TRBV20-1; cdr3_nt: TGCAGTGCTAGAGATCAAGGGGAGACCCAGTACTTC; cdr3_aa: CSARDQGETQYF
d_call: TRBD1; j_call: TRBJ1-5; clone_size: NA; v_call: TRBV19; cdr3_nt: TGTGCCAGTAGTACGACGGACAGGGCCCTGGATAGCAATCAGCCCCAGCATTTT; cdr3_aa: CASSTTDRALDSNQPQHF
d_call: NA; j_call: TRBJ2-7; clone_size: once; v_call: TRBV4-1; cdr3_nt: TGCGCCAGCAGCCAAGAAGGAGGGGCGCACTACGAGCAGTACTTC; cdr3_aa: CASSQEGGAHYEQYF
d_call: TRBD1; j_call: TRBJ1-3; clone_size: NA; v_call: TRBV28; cdr3_nt: TGTGCCAGCAGTTTGCCCCTCATGGACAGGGGTATCCCTGGAAACACCATATATTTT; cdr3_aa: CASSLPLMDRGIPGNTIYF
d_call: TRBD2; j_call: TRBJ2-1; clone_size: NA; v_call: TRBV20-1; cdr3_nt: TGCAGTGCTAGAGATTTACTAGCGGGAAACAATGAGCAGTTCTTC; cdr3_aa: CSARDLLAGNNEQFF
d_call: TRBD1; j_call: TRBJ2-5; clone_size: NA; v_call: TRBV27; cdr3_nt: TGTGCCAACAGTTCCTGGACAGGAGTACAAGAGACCCAGTACTTC; cdr3_aa: CANSSWTGVQETQYF
d_call: NA; j_call: TRBJ1-1; clone_size: many; v_call: TRBV30; cdr3_nt: TGTGCCTGGAGAGCCGGCATGAACACTGAAGCTTTCTTT; cdr3_aa: CAWRAGMNTEAFF
d_call: NA; j_call: TRBJ2-5; clone_size: many; v_call: TRBV28; cdr3_nt: TGTGCCAGCAGTTTAACGGCCCGGGAGACCCAGTACTTC; cdr3_aa: CASSLTARETQYF
d_call: TRBD1; j_call: TRBJ1-2; clone_size: NA; v_call: TRBV29-1; cdr3_nt: TGCAGCGTTGATTACGGCACAGGGGACTATGGCTACACCTTC; cdr3_aa: CSVDYGTGDYGYTF
d_call: NA; j_call: TRBJ2-4; clone_size: NA; v_call: TRBV12-3/TRBV12-4; cdr3_nt: TGTGCCAGCAGGGGGTACGACATAGCCAAAAACATTCAGTACTTC; cdr3_aa: CASRGYDIAKNIQYF
d_call: TRBD2; j_call: TRBJ2-5; clone_size: many; v_call: TRBV6-1; cdr3_nt: TGTGCCAGCACCCGACTAGCGGGTCACCAAGAGACCCAGTACTTC; cdr3_aa: CASTRLAGHQETQYF
d_call: NA; j_call: TRBJ1-5; clone_size: many; v_call: TRBV28; cdr3_nt: TGTGCCAGCAGTCTCGGACAGTACAATCAGCCCCAGCATTTT; cdr3_aa: CASSLGQYNQPQHF
d_call: NA; j_call: TRBJ2-5; clone_size: many; v_call: TRBV12-3/TRBV12-4; cdr3_nt: TGTGCCAGCAGTTTTGAGCCGGGGACCCAGTACTTC; cdr3_aa: CASSFEPGTQYF
d_call: NA; j_call: TRBJ2-7; clone_size: many; v_call: TRBV6-1; cdr3_nt: TGTGCCAGCAGTCTCCGGGACTTTGCCTACGAGCAGTACTTC; cdr3_aa: CASSLRDFAYEQYF
d_call: TRBD2; j_call: TRBJ2-5; clone_size: many; v_call: TRBV11-2; cdr3_nt: TGTGCCAGCAGCTTAAGGGCTAGCGGGGACCAAGAGACCCAGTACTTC; cdr3_aa: CASSLRASGDQETQYF
d_call: NA; j_call: TRBJ2-5; clone_size: NA; v_call: TRBV2; cdr3_nt: TGTGCCAGCACCCTTGGGGCAGAAGAGACCCAGTACTTC; cdr3_aa: CASTLGAEETQYF
d_call: NA; j_call: TRBJ2-5; clone_size: NA; v_call: TRBV6-1; cdr3_nt: TGTGCCAGCAGGGAACATGGAGGGTTTCCAGGGACCCAGTACTTC; cdr3_aa: CASREHGGFPGTQYF
d_call: TRBD2; j_call: TRBJ2-7; clone_size: NA; v_call: TRBV11-3; cdr3_nt: TGTGCCAGCAGCTTAGGTGCGGGGGAATTACTCTACGAGCAGTACTTC; cdr3_aa: CASSLGAGELLYEQYF
d_call: NA; j_call: TRBJ2-2; clone_size: NA; v_call: TRBV19; cdr3_nt: TGTGCCAGTAGTATGGGGGGCCCCGGGGAGCTGTTTTTT; cdr3_aa: CASSMGGPGELFF
d_call: TRBD2; j_call: TRBJ2-3; clone_size: many; v_call: TRBV2; cdr3_nt: TGTGCCAGCAGTGATCGGACTAGCGAAGATACGCAGTATTTT; cdr3_aa: CASSDRTSEDTQYF
d_call: TRBD1; j_call: TRBJ2-7; clone_size: NA; v_call: TRBV16; cdr3_nt: TGTGCCAGCAGCCAAATGGACAGGGGTTACCCCGAGCAGTACTTC; cdr3_aa: CASSQMDRGYPEQYF
d_call: NA; j_call: TRBJ1-4; clone_size: few; v_call: TRBV27; cdr3_nt: TGTGCCAGCAGCTGGGGAGGGATGAGGACTAATGAAAAACTGTTTTTT; cdr3_aa: CASSWGGMRTNEKLFF
d_call: NA; j_call: TRBJ2-3; clone_size: few; v_call: TRBV5-1; cdr3_nt: TGCGCCAGCAGCGTGGGGGGACGGGAGTTGAATACGCAGTATTTT; cdr3_aa: CASSVGGRELNTQYF
d_call: NA; j_call: TRBJ1-5; clone_size: few; v_call: TRBV12-3/TRBV12-4; cdr3_nt: NA; cdr3_aa: CASRGQATYNEQFFGPGQPQHF
d_call: NA; j_call: TRBJ2-1; clone_size: NA; v_call: TRBV9; cdr3_nt: TGTGCCAGCAGCGTAGGACAGGATCTGGATGAGCAGTTCTTC; cdr3_aa: CASSVGQDLDEQFF
d_call: NA; j_call: TRBJ2-4; clone_size: few; v_call: TRBV9; cdr3_nt: TGTGCCAGCAGCGTAGAAGAGGGCATTCAGTACTTC; cdr3_aa: CASSVEEGIQYF
d_call: NA; j_call: TRBJ2-7; clone_size: few; v_call: TRBV20-1; cdr3_nt: TGCAGTGCTAGAGTTGAAAGAATACCCTACGAGCAGTACTTC; cdr3_aa: CSARVERIPYEQYF
d_call: NA; j_call: TRBJ1-1; clone_size: many; v_call: TRBV27; cdr3_nt: TGTGCCAGCAGTTTATGGGGCAGTGGACAGAACACTGAAGCTTTCTTT; cdr3_aa: CASSLWGSGQNTEAFF